The 21 T cell receptor beta chains below come from one sample, sequenced in a study of Graves' ophthalmopathy and Graves' hyperthyroidism. The authors amplified TCR beta CDR3 regions from RNA transcripts. After a first-round RT-PCR with HTBI primers, a second-round multiplex PCR was run. TCRdb used MiXCR to reprocess the multiplex PCR reads, holding one entry per CDR3 protein. The table records over 450,000 distinct CDR3 sequences, about an eighth of them present only once. What was sequenced was blood. All receptors come from a woman aged 25 to 39 with Graves' ophthalmopathy.

Points on this clonotype: One end of the junction fails to match germline, which may point to a read error. This sequence joins TRBV6-1 and TRBJ2-5; D uncertain. This CDR3 spans 17 amino acids. Germline V gene data show CDR1 as MNHNS and CDR2 as SASEGT. The CDR3, as DNA: TGTGCCAGCAGCAAACCTGTGGGTCTCAGGCTCCAAGAGACCAAGTACTTC. It encodes CASSKPVGLRLQETKYF.

This clonotype has ten or more counts. The chain recombines TRBV27 with TRBJ2-7; 8 bases agree with TRBD1. The CDR3 length is 15 residues. Germline CDR1 reads MNHEY; CDR2 reads SMNVEV (reference sequence). V lost 3 bases, J lost 3 bases, and 7 bases stayed unmatched. CDR3 sequence: CASSFIGQGYYEQYF. The CDR3 DNA reads TGTGCCAGCAGTTTTATTGGACAGGGCTACTACGAGCAGTACTTC.

Regarding this clonotype: Being one base from a much bigger clone, this may be a read error. The genes are TRBV12-3 or TRBV12-4 and TRBJ2-2; D gene ambiguous. The CDR3 is 14 amino acids. The V and J ends lost 6 bases and 1 base respectively, with 9 bases between them. The CDR3 sequence is CASRKRRNTGELFF. The CDR3 nucleotides read TGTGCCAGCAGAAAGCGACGGAACACCGGGGAGCTGTTTTTT.

CDR3 nucleotides: TGTGCCAGCAGTCACGGGGTCCTACTAAGGGAGACCCAGTACTTC. It yields the protein CASSHGVLLRETQYF. This rearrangement joins TRBV6-5 to TRBJ2-5; D may be TRBD2 (5 bases). Per the germline V gene, CDR1 is MNHEY and CDR2 is SVGAGI. The V gene lost 5 bases and the J gene lost 5 bases, with 18 bases spanning the gap. This CDR3 has 15 residues.

The chain has TRBV28 and TRBJ1-5; tentatively, D is TRBD1 (5 bases). This CDR3 contains 15 residues. Germline CDR1 is MDHEN and CDR2 is SYDVKM. V was clipped by 5 bases and J by 3 bases, with 14 bases between them. The CDR3 DNA reads TGTGCCAGCAGTCCCGTGGGGGGAGCCAATCAGCCCCAGCATTTT. The encoded protein is CASSPVGGANQPQHF.

This clonotype appeared a few times. CDR3 sequence: CASGTRGVYNEQFF. The CDR3 DNA is TGCGCCAGCGGAACTCGCGGGGTCTACAATGAGCAGTTCTTC. The V call is TRBV5-1, the J call TRBJ2-1, with a possible D match to TRBD2 (6 bases). The germline gives CDR1 SGHRS, CDR2 YFSETQ. Trimming removed 7 bases from V and 3 bases from J, with 14 bases in between. The CDR3 totals 14 residues.

The chain has TRBV4-3 and TRBJ2-5; 9 bases are a match to TRBD2. The V and J ends lost 0 bases and 5 bases, in that order; junction bases with no gene match: 13. This CDR3 has 18 amino acids. The germline V gene has CDR1 LGHNA and CDR2 YSLEER. Here the CDR3 reads CASSQDVREGLTRETQYF. In nucleotides, the CDR3 is TGCGCCAGCAGCCAAGATGTGCGGGAGGGGCTAACTAGGGAGACCCAGTACTTC.

This clonotype showed up many times. The chain employs TRBV12-3 or TRBV12-4 and TRBJ1-1; D is unclear. V lost 2 bases, J lost 10 bases, and 23 bases lay in between. The CDR3 is 16 residues long. The CDR3 protein is CASSLNPGSGSFPAFF. The CDR3 bases are TGTGCCAGCAGTTTAAACCCAGGATCTGGGTCCTTTCCAGCTTTCTTT.

The chain uses TRBV25-1 and TRBJ2-7; TRBD2 matches at 8 bases. The germline CDR1 and CDR2 sequences are MGHDK and SYGVNS. The ends lost 4 bases at V and 6 bases at J; junction bases unmatched: 8. CDR3 length: 14 residues. CDR3 in DNA: TGTGCCAGCAGTGTTCCGGGACTAGAGTCCGAGCAGTACTTC. Amino acid sequence: CASSVPGLESEQYF.

The rearrangement links TRBV24-1 to TRBJ2-5; a weak D match, TRBD1 (7 bases). Germline V gene lookup returns CDR1 KGHDR and CDR2 SFDVKD. Trimming cost V 4 bases and J 5 bases, with 22 bases left between them. The CDR3 consists of 17 residues. The CDR3 region has the DNA TGTGCCACCAGTGACCTCGACAGGGTTCGGGAGTATGAGACCCAGTACTTC. This codes for CATSDLDRVREYETQYF.

This clonotype showed up many times. This chain links TRBV6-1 with TRBJ1-6, with 10 bases identical to TRBD1. Trimming took 8 bases from V and 8 from J; bases not matched to a gene: 12. The CDR3 runs 16 residues. Germline loops: CDR1 MNHNS, CDR2 SASEGT. The CDR3 nucleotides read TGTGCCAGCGGACCACCGGGACAGGGGTCGTATTCACCCCTCCACTTT. Amino acids: CASGPPGQGSYSPLHF.

This clonotype was seen ten or more times. The chain recombines TRBV7-8 with TRBJ1-2; weak D call: TRBD1 (5 bases). Germline lookup yields CDR1 SGHVS and CDR2 FQNEAQ. CDR3 length: 14 residues. Trimming pared 0 bases from V and 5 bases from J, leaving 10 bases between. The CDR3 coding sequence is TGTGCCAGCAGCTTAGCGGCAGGGAGATATGGCTACACCTTC. Its protein product is CASSLAAGRYGYTF.

This clonotype was seen repeatedly, ten times or more. V is TRBV7-2 and J is TRBJ2-5; 12 nucleotides align to TRBD2. The V gene end was trimmed by 4 bases and the J gene end by 4 bases; junction bases not matched to a gene: 7. The CDR3 runs to 16 residues. Germline CDR1 and CDR2: SGHTA and FQGNSA. The CDR3 DNA reads as TGTGCCAGCAGCTACGCGCTAGCGGGGGGGATAGAGACCCAGTACTTC. Its translation: CASSYALAGGIETQYF. The full variable domain, rest sourced from reference TRBV7-2 and TRBJ2-5, is GAGVSQSPSNKVTEKGKDVELRCDPISGHTALYWYRQSLGQGLEFLIYFQGNSAPDKSGLPSDRFSAERTGGSVSTLTIQRTQQEDSAVYLCASSYALAGGIETQYFGPGTRLLVL.

This clonotype has only one observation. This chain joins TRBV11-2 and TRBJ2-7; 9 nucleotides align to TRBD1. The junction had 22 bases not matched to a gene; V was cut back by 5 bases and J by 5 bases. This CDR3 contains 19 residues. Germline CDR1 SGHAT, CDR2 FQNNGV. The CDR3 here is CASSPLGGALTGGEDEQYF. Here the CDR3 DNA reads TGTGCCAGCAGCCCCTTAGGAGGGGCGTTGACAGGGGGGGAAGACGAGCAGTACTTC. The entire variable domain, with the rest obtained from reference TRBV11-2 and TRBJ2-7, is as follows: EAGVAQSPRYKIIEKRQSVAFWCNPISGHATLYWYQQILGQGPKLLIQFQNNGVVDDSQLPKDRFSAERLKGVDSTLKIQPAKLEDSAVYLCASSPLGGALTGGEDEQYFGPGTRLTVT.

Many counts were recorded for this clonotype. The chain couples TRBV7-9 to TRBJ1-2; no firm D call. V dropped 7 bases and J dropped 2 bases, with 11 bases sitting between them. The germline V gene encodes CDR1 SEHNR and CDR2 FQNEAQ (reference sequence). The CDR3 loop spans 13 amino acids. As DNA, the CDR3 is TGTGCCAGCACCATGGTGGGAAACTATGGCTACACCTTC. Translating gives CASTMVGNYGYTF.

This clonotype was seen at least ten times. This chain links TRBV12-3 or TRBV12-4 with TRBJ1-2; D remains unclear. The CDR3 is 13 amino acids. Trimming pared 3 bases from V and 4 bases from J, leaving 9 bases between. The CDR3 DNA reads TGTGCCAGCAGTTTCCAGAGCCCCTATGGCTACACCTTC. Translation gives CASSFQSPYGYTF.

The rearrangement links TRBV27 to TRBJ1-6; D might be TRBD1 (5 bases). From germline, CDR1 is MNHEY and CDR2 SMNVEV (reference sequence). V lost 10 bases to trimming and J lost 7 bases, with 17 bases between them. CDR3 length: 14 amino acids. The CDR3 loop is CAITGGAPNSPLHF. In DNA form, the CDR3 reads TGTGCCATCACCGGCGGGGCCCCCAATTCACCCCTCCACTTT.

This clonotype came up many times. The chain joins TRBV20-1 to TRBJ2-7; D is perhaps TRBD2 (6 bases). This CDR3 spans 15 amino acids. CDR1 is DFQATT and CDR2 is SNEGSKA in the germline V gene (reference sequence). Deletions cut 1 base from V and 0 bases from J, with 13 bases between. The CDR3 nucleotides are TGCAGTGCTAGAGTGGTAGCGGCTAGCTCCTACGAGCAGTACTTC. Its translation is CSARVVAASSYEQYF.

This clonotype was seen at least ten times. The rearrangement uses TRBV28 and TRBJ2-5; D uncertain. Germline-derived CDR1 and CDR2 are MDHEN and SYDVKM. The ends were cut back, 2 bases at V and 0 bases at J, with 4 bases in the middle. CDR3 length: 13 amino acids. DNA for the CDR3: TGTGCCAGCAGTTTAATGTACCAAGAGACCCAGTACTTC. Protein product: CASSLMYQETQYF.

About this clonotype: This may be a read error, as it is one base from a much larger clone. This sequence joins TRBV6-8 and TRBJ1-3, with 9 bases aligning to TRBD1. The germline V gene encodes CDR1 MNHGY and CDR2 SAAAGT. The CDR3 spans 16 residues. The CDR3, as DNA: TGTGCCAGCAGCTCGTGGGACAGGGTCTCTGGAAACACCATATGTTTT. Translation gives CASSSWDRVSGNTICF.

At least ten counts were recorded for this clonotype. The rearrangement joins TRBV19 to TRBJ2-7; D might be TRBD1 or TRBD2, each matching 5 bases. The V end lost 9 bases, the J end lost 2 bases, and 23 bases lay between the germline ends. The CDR3 is 16 residues long. Germline CDR1 and CDR2: LNHDA and SQIVND (reference sequence). DNA of the CDR3: TGTGCCAGGGGGGTCGGATGGTCCCAACGAACCTACGAGCAGTACTTC. Protein product: CARGVGWSQRTYEQYF.